This TCR beta chain is from a study of OX40 agonist ivuxolimab in advanced cancers. Germline loops: CDR1 LGHNT, CDR2 FRNRAP. Trimming removed 5 bases at V and 0 bases at J, with 14 bases between. The CDR3 sequence is 15 residues long. Libraries were prepared by immunoSEQ multiplex PCR; TCRdb keeps only in-frame clonotypes and omits some of them. The sample has under 20,000 clones; around 81% are singletons. By share, this clone ranks as medium-sized. The V and J genes are TRBV12-5 and TRBJ2-7; D is uncertain. The material was CD4+ or CD8+ T cells sorted from blood, obtained in a trial of the OX40 agonist ivuxolimab. The source is an adult with an advanced solid tumor such as melanoma, head and neck, liver or kidney cancer. For the CDR3, the DNA is TGTGCTAGTGGTCTGGGTCGGGTGCCCTCCTACGAGCAGTACTTC. This codes for CASGLGRVPSYEQYF.